The T cell receptor (beta chain) under discussion was sequenced for a study of identical twins. Study-wide findings and caveats: Where beta out-of-frame sequences were concerned, excess twin sharing was weaker. The study drew conclusions from cross-sectional statistical analysis, not from following the same donors.

Unique molecular identifiers were present on the cDNA, which also gained a universal primer site by template switching. One entry per CDR3 protein results from TCRdb running MiXCR on the 5' RACE reads. The sample consists of 1.5 million or so distinct CDR3 sequences, under 35% of them appearing once. Every donor was a healthy Caucasian. As regards this clonotype: What it binds is not known.

The CDR3 extends over 16 amino acids. Germline CDR1 is ENHRY and CDR2 is SYGVKD. J gave up 1 base and V 3 bases, and 7 bases lay outside the gene matches. The clonotype was recovered from a newborn girl in good health. The chain has TRBV10-3 and TRBJ2-3, with 7 bases identical to TRBD2. Sequenced: cord blood. This CDR3 reads CAISEARLARTDTQYF. As DNA, the CDR3 is TGTGCCATCAGTGAAGCAAGACTAGCTCGCACAGATACGCAGTATTTT.